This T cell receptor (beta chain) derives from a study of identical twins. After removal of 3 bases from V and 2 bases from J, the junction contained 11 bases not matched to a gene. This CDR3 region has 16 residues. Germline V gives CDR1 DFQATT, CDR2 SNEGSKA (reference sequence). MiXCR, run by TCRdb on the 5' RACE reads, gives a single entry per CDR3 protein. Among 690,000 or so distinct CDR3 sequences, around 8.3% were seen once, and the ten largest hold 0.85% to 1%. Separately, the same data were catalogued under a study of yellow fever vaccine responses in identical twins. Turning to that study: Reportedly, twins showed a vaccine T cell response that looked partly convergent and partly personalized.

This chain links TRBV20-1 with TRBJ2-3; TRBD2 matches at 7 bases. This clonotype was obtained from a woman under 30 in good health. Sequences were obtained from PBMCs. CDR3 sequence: CSASVAGRRVTDTQYF. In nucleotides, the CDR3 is TGCAGTGCTAGCGTTGCCGGGAGGCGAGTCACAGATACGCAGTATTTT.